The source of this TCR beta chain is a study of T-cell memory formation after mild COVID-19. Whole-study findings and limits: There were some responding clones in pre-infection memory, which suggested that cross-reactive memory had joined.

With regard to this clonotype: Its antigen remains unidentified.

The CDR3 loop spans 15 amino acids. The ends were cut back, 3 bases at V and 0 bases at J, with 12 bases in the middle. The germline CDR1 and CDR2 sequences are LGHDT and YNNKEL (reference sequence). TCRdb re-called the 5' RACE reads through MiXCR, storing one row per CDR3 protein. This sample carries 200,000 to 250,000 distinct CDR3 sequences, over 15% of them seen once, and the ten largest clones take 2.1%. The chain links TRBV3-1 to TRBJ2-7, with a tentative D call TRBD1 (6 bases). The receptor was isolated from an adult woman who had mild COVID-19 (a few samples of this study predate the infection). Cell type and time point are not known. The specimen was PBMCs or a T cell subset sorted from them (not recorded which). The CDR3 loop reads CASSQDSASSYEQYF. DNA of the CDR3: TGTGCCAGCAGCCAGGACAGTGCGAGCTCCTACGAGCAGTACTTC.